The T cell receptor beta chain described here comes from a study of blood T cell repertoires in COVID-19. Overall study context: PBMCs, B-cell-depleted T cells, or T cells were the source of the cDNA or gDNA that made up the material.

Only in-frame clones appear in the TCRdb table, and some are missing; sequencing was by immunoSEQ multiplex PCR. The repertoire consists of fewer than 300,000 clones, with 75% to 95% occurring once and the leading ten covering roughly 1.1%. Membership in each cohort depended on participant-reported clinical history. Germline V lookup: CDR1 MNHEY, CDR2 SVGEGT. With V trimmed by 2 bases and J by 6 bases, 9 bases remained unmatched. The CDR3 has 16 amino acids. The J gene is TRBJ2-3, the V gene TRBV6-2 or TRBV6-3; 9 positions match TRBD2. The sample comprised PBMCs or T cells enriched from blood (not recorded which). This clonotype was obtained from a woman aged 25-40 years who had recovered from COVID-19. The CDR3 coding sequence is TGTGCCAGCAGTTACCTGGCGGGAGGGCCGGGTGATACGCAGTATTTT. This codes for CASSYLAGGPGDTQYF.